This TCR beta chain was recovered during a study of chemoradiotherapy in HPV16-positive cancers. This CDR3 is built from 14 residues. The germline V gene encodes CDR1 MDHEN and CDR2 SYDVKM. The V end was cut by 4 bases, the J end by 7 bases, with 16 bases between. This table comes from immunoSEQ multiplex PCR, and its TCRdb copy is limited to in-frame clones, with some not included. In the table there are some 5,800 clones, 73% of which are singletons. In this sample, this clone turned up a few times. This TCR derives from a human donor with HPV-associated anogenital cancer. This material was collected from a patient who underwent chemoradiotherapy. This chain connects TRBV28 to TRBJ1-2; possibly TRBD1 for D (5 bases). CDR3 DNA: TGTGCCAGCAGTTCTGAAGGACGGGGGGGTGGCTACACCTTC. Its protein is CASSSEGRGGGYTF.